This T cell receptor beta chain was recorded in a study of blood T cell repertoires in COVID-19. Germline V CDR1 and CDR2: SGHDN, FVKESK. The CDR3 sequence is 13 residues long. Trimming cost V 3 bases and J 5 bases, with 9 bases left between them. This clone showed up just once. How the authors handled the data: Nucleated cell counts were estimated from reference gene primer amplification. The table came from immunoSEQ multiplex PCR; TCRdb's copy has only in-frame clones and leaves some out. V and J calls and clone size come straight from that table; D and trimming were deduced from the DNA. The sample has tens of thousands of clones, approximately 88% seen once.

The clonotype comes from a woman aged 70-85 years with acute or convalescent COVID-19. The specimen sequenced was peripheral blood. This chain uses TRBV14 with TRBJ2-3, with no clear D. As DNA, the CDR3 is TGTGCCAGCAGCCAGCTCCTAATAGATACGCAGTATTTT. This codes for CASSQLLIDTQYF.